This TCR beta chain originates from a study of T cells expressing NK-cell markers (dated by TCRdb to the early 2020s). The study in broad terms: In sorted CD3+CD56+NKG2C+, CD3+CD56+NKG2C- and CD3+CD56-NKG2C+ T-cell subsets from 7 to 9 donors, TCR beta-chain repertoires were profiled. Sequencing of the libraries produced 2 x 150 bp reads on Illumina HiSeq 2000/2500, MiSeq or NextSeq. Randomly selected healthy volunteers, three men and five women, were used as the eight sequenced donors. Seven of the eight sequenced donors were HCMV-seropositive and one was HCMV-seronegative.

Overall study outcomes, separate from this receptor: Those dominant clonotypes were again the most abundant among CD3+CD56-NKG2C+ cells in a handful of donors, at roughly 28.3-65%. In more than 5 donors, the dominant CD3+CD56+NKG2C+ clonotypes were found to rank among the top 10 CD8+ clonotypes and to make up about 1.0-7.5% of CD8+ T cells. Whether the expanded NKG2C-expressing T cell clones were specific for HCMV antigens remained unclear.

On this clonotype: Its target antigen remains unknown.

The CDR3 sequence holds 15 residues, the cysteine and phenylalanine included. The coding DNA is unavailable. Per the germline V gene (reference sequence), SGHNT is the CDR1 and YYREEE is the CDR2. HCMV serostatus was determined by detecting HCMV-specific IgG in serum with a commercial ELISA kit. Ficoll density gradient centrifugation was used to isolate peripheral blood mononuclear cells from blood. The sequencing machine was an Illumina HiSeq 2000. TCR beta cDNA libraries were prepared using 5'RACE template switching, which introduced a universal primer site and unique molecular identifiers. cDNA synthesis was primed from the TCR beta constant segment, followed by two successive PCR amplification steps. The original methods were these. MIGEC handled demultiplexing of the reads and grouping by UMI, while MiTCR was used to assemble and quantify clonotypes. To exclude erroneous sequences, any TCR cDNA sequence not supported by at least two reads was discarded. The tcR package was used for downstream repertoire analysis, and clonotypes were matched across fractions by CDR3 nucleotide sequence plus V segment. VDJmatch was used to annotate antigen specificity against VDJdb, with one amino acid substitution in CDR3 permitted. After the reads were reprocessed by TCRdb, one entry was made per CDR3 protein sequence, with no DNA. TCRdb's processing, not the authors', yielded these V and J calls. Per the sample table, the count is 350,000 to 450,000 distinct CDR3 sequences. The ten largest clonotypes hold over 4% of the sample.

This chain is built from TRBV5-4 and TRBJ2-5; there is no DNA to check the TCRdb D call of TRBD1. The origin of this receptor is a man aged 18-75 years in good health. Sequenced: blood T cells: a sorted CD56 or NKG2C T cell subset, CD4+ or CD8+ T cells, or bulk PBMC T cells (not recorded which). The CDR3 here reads CASSLVGGNGETQYF.